This T cell receptor beta chain is from a study of blood T cell repertoires in COVID-19. Repertoires were generated with immunoSEQ multiplex PCR, while TCRdb's copy carries only in-frame clones and drops some. The table has about 200,000 clones, 75% to 85% seen once; the top ten hold about 10%. This CDR3 contains 14 residues. V gave up 0 bases and J gave up 5 bases, with 11 bases separating them. The V gene's germline CDR1 is SGHRS and CDR2 YFSETQ. The V and J genes are TRBV5-1 and TRBJ2-5; tentative D call: TRBD2 (6 bases). The sample comprised PBMCs or T cells enriched from blood (not recorded which). This receptor was identified in a man aged 40-55 years who had recovered from COVID-19. The CDR3 sequence is CASSLGGESETQYF. The CDR3 nucleotides are TGCGCCAGCAGCTTGGGGGGGGAGTCGGAGACCCAGTACTTC.